One and the same sample provided the 6 T cell receptor beta chains below, sequenced in a study of blood T cell repertoires in COVID-19. Measured with immunoSEQ multiplex PCR; TCRdb has only the in-frame clones, and not every one. The sample yields around 160,000 clones, 70% to 90% seen once. Sequencing used peripheral blood. The receptors were gathered from a woman in her sixties or seventies with COVID-19, enrolled during active disease.

This chain connects TRBV7-9 to TRBJ2-5; D call uncertain. Germline values: CDR1 SEHNR, CDR2 FQNEAQ (reference sequence). This CDR3 contains 14 residues. V gave up 4 bases and J gave up 4 bases, with 13 bases separating them. This chain's CDR3 is CASSSTLGGETQYF. In DNA form, the CDR3 reads TGTGCCAGCAGCTCGACCCTAGGTGGAGAGACCCAGTACTTC. The full variable domain, its missing parts supplied by reference TRBV7-9 and TRBJ2-5, is DTGVSQNPRHKITKRGQNVTFRCDPISEHNRLYWYRQTLGQGPEFLTYFQNEAQLEKSRLLSDRFSAERPKGSFSTLEIQRTEQGDSAMYLCASSSTLGGETQYFGPGTRLLVL.

The V and J genes are TRBV19 and TRBJ2-5; 11 bases agree with TRBD1. The germline V gene has CDR1 LNHDA and CDR2 SQIVND (reference sequence). This CDR3 contains 16 residues. V dropped 6 bases and J dropped 4; count of bases not matched to a gene: 10. CDR3: CASRLRGTGGGETQYF. CDR3 coding DNA: TGTGCCAGTAGATTACGAGGGACAGGGGGGGGAGAGACCCAGTACTTC.

This clone was picked up a small number of times. The genes are TRBV6-5 and TRBJ2-1, with D perhaps matching TRBD2 (5 bases). Germline V gene lookup returns CDR1 MNHEY and CDR2 SVGAGI. Between the trimmed V and J ends, which lost 0 bases and 6 bases, there was a span of 15 bases. CDR3 length: 16 amino acids. The CDR3 here is CASSYSFRGGGNEQFF. The DNA of the CDR3 is TGTGCCAGCAGTTACTCGTTTCGCGGAGGAGGCAATGAGCAGTTCTTC.

The CDR3: CASSLRLARYEQYF. The CDR3 nucleotides read TGCGCCAGCAGCTTGCGGCTAGCGAGGTACGAGCAGTACTTC. V gene TRBV5-1 combines with J gene TRBJ2-7; D is possibly TRBD2 (6 bases). The V and J ends lost 1 base and 4 bases respectively, with 12 bases between them. This CDR3 contains 14 residues. Per germline, CDR1 SGHRS and CDR2 YFSETQ.

This chain connects TRBV15 to TRBJ1-1; weak D call: TRBD1 (6 bases). The CDR3 length is 15 residues. Trimming left V 0 bases short and J 4 bases short, with 12 bases between. CDR1 LNHNV and CDR2 YYDKDF come from the germline V gene (reference sequence). In DNA form, the CDR3 reads TGTGCCACCAGCAGAGACCAGGGGTTGGGCACTGAAGCTTTCTTT. Translation: CATSRDQGLGTEAFF.

The CDR3 DNA reads TGTGCCAGCAGCTTAAGTTCAGGGAAGTCGGGAGATACGCAGTATTTT. Translation gives CASSLSSGKSGDTQYF. The V gene is TRBV7-9, the J gene TRBJ2-3, with D tentatively TRBD1 (5 bases). Trimming pared 2 bases from V and 5 bases from J, leaving 17 bases between. From germline, CDR1 is SEHNR and CDR2 FQNEAQ (reference sequence). CDR3 length equals 16 residues.